The 19 T cell receptor beta chains below all came from one sample that was sequenced in a study of CD8 T cells in Susac syndrome. Random-hexamer reverse transcription was applied to about 0.5 to 1 ug RNA. In TCRdb, the immunoSEQ multiplex PCR reads were re-called with MiXCR into one record per CDR3 protein. The sample yields under 95,000 distinct CDR3 sequences, approximately 95% seen once. The sequenced sample consisted of CD8+ T cells from PBMCs. These receptors all stem from a human donor with Susac syndrome.

This clonotype was seen more than once but under ten times. The chain combines TRBV29-1 with TRBJ1-1; possible D gene TRBD1, 5 bases. Germline CDR1 and CDR2: SQVTM and ANQGSEA. Trimming took 0 bases from V and 2 from J, leaving 13 bases between them. This CDR3 region has 15 residues. DNA for the CDR3: TGCAGCGTTGAAGATCCCCTTGGGGACAACACTGAAGCTTTCTTT. Its protein product is CSVEDPLGDNTEAFF.

The chain employs TRBV29-1 and TRBJ2-5; 14 nucleotides agree with TRBD2. The CDR3 runs 16 residues. V lost 1 base, J lost 4 bases, and 5 bases stayed unmatched. The germline V gene has CDR1 SQVTM and CDR2 ANQGSEA. CDR3 sequence: CSVEGLAGGYVETQYF. In nucleotides, the CDR3 is TGCAGCGTTGAAGGACTAGCGGGAGGGTACGTAGAGACCCAGTACTTC.

The chain joins TRBV5-1 to TRBJ2-7; weak D call: TRBD1 (7 bases). Germline V lookup: CDR1 SGHRS, CDR2 YFSETQ. V was shortened by 5 bases and J by 1 base, with 10 bases between the two germline ends. This CDR3 contains 13 residues. CDR3 DNA: TGCGCCAGCAGGGAGGGACAGTCCTACGAGCAGTACTTC. As protein: CASREGQSYEQYF. The full variable domain, rest sourced from reference TRBV5-1 and TRBJ2-7, is KAGVTQTPRYLIKTRGQQVTLSCSPISGHRSVSWYQQTPGQGLQFLFEYFSETQRNKGNFPGRFSGRQFSNSRSEMNVSTLELGDSALYLCASREGQSYEQYFGPGTRLTVT.

This chain joins TRBV27 and TRBJ2-3; D may match TRBD1 or TRBD2 (5 bases each). The CDR3 sequence is 14 residues long. Trimming shortened V by 3 bases and J by 3 bases, and 10 bases separated the two germline ends. Germline CDR1 and CDR2: MNHEY and SMNVEV (reference sequence). The CDR3 loop is CASSFTGATDTQYF. CDR3 DNA: TGTGCCAGCAGTTTTACCGGGGCTACAGATACGCAGTATTTT.

This rearrangement joins TRBV19 to TRBJ2-1, with D possibly being TRBD2 (6 bases). The CDR3 has 13 residues. V lost 6 bases to trimming and J lost 9 bases, with 15 bases between them. CDR1 is LNHDA, CDR2 SQIVND, per germline (reference sequence). As DNA, the CDR3 is TGTGCCAGTAGGGCTAGCGCAAGGGTTGAGCAGTTCTTC. Its translation is CASRASARVEQFF.

V is TRBV19 and J is TRBJ2-2; D is unclear. Germline CDR1 is LNHDA and CDR2 is SQIVND (reference sequence). Trimming pared 1 base from V and 6 bases from J, leaving 6 bases between. This CDR3 is built from 13 residues. CDR3 protein: CASSIGWAGELFF. CDR3 DNA sequence: TGTGCCAGTAGTATAGGGTGGGCCGGGGAGCTGTTTTTT. The whole variable domain, filled in from reference TRBV19 and TRBJ2-2, reads DGGITQSPKYLFRKEGQNVTLSCEQNLNHDAMYWYRQDPGQGLRLIYYSQIVNDFQKGDIAEGYSVSREKKESFPLTVTSAQKNPTAFYLCASSIGWAGELFFGEGSRLTVL.

The rearrangement joins TRBV5-1 to TRBJ2-1; 13 bases map to TRBD2. There are 15 residues in the CDR3. Germline loops: CDR1 SGHRS, CDR2 YFSETQ. V shed 2 bases, J shed 5 bases, and the junction held 1 base outside the gene matches. The DNA for the CDR3 is TGCGCCAGCAGCTTACTAGCGGGAGGGAACAATGAGCAGTTCTTC. Its protein product is CASSLLAGGNNEQFF.

The V and J genes are TRBV4-2 and TRBJ2-5; the D is unclear. The CDR3 contains 13 residues. Trimming took off 1 base at V and 1 base at J, with 4 bases between the two ends. Germline CDR1 and CDR2: LGHNA and YNFKEQ. CDR3 DNA sequence: TGTGCCAGCAGCCAAGTCCCCCAAGAGACCCAGTACTTC. This gives the protein CASSQVPQETQYF.

The chain combines TRBV20-1 with TRBJ1-5, with 7 nucleotides matching TRBD1. V lost 3 bases to trimming and J lost 1 base; unmatched junction nucleotides: 3. The length of the CDR3 is 14 residues. In germline, CDR1 is DFQATT, CDR2 SNEGSKA (reference sequence). The CDR3 coding sequence is TGCAGTGCTAGGACAGGGCAGAGCAATCAGCCCCAGCATTTT. The encoded protein is CSARTGQSNQPQHF.

This chain joins TRBV27 and TRBJ1-2, with TRBD1 identical over 7 bases. V shed 5 bases, J shed 5 bases, and the junction held 14 bases outside the gene matches. This CDR3 has 16 amino acids. CDR1 is MNHEY, CDR2 SMNVEV, per germline (reference sequence). The CDR3 DNA follows: TGTGCCAGCAGTACAACTCCAGGGGGTGAGGAATATGGCTACACCTTC. Its translation is CASSTTPGGEEYGYTF.

V is TRBV3-1 and J is TRBJ2-1, with D perhaps TRBD2 (5 bases). This CDR3 comprises 15 residues. Germline lookup yields CDR1 LGHDT and CDR2 YNNKEL (reference sequence). Trimming stripped 0 bases from V and 2 bases from J, with 8 bases between. The CDR3 DNA reads TGTGCCAGCAGCCAAGATACGGGAACCTACAATGAGCAGTTCTTC. This encodes CASSQDTGTYNEQFF.

In regard to this clonotype: Sequence at one end of the junction differs from germline and may be a read error. V usage is TRBV30 and J usage is TRBJ1-2; D perhaps matches TRBD1 (5 bases). CDR3 size: 11 residues. Germline-derived CDR1 and CDR2 are GTSNPN and SVGIG (reference sequence). The CDR3 coding sequence is TGTGCCTGGAGTCCATCGACAGAGGCCCTTTTC. Translation gives CAWSPSTEALF.

The genes are TRBV28 and TRBJ1-2; D perhaps matches TRBD1 (6 bases). This CDR3 has 15 residues. Germline assignment: CDR1 MDHEN and CDR2 SYDVKM. With 5 bases removed from V and 7 bases from J, the gap between germline ends came to 20 bases. The CDR3 nucleotides are TGTGCCAGCAGTCGAGGGTACAGGGAACGTTCTGGCTACACCTTC. Translation: CASSRGYRERSGYTF.

The chain has TRBV5-1 and TRBJ1-1; possible D gene TRBD1, 5 bases. In germline, CDR1 is SGHRS, CDR2 YFSETQ. The CDR3 covers 16 residues. V gave up 0 bases and J gave up 5 bases, with 17 bases separating them. The DNA of the CDR3 is TGCGCCAGCAGCTTGGGGGACCGGGGCCAGGAGACTGAAGCTTTCTTT. Translation: CASSLGDRGQETEAFF.

This rearrangement joins TRBV5-6 to TRBJ1-5, with D possibly TRBD1 on 6 matching bases. The germline V gene has CDR1 SGHDT and CDR2 YYEEEE. The CDR3 consists of 16 residues. Deletions cut 3 bases from V and 3 bases from J, with 16 bases between. Here the CDR3 DNA reads TGTGCCAGCAGCTGGGGGCGAGCGGGTGACAATCAGCCCCAGCATTTT. This translates into CASSWGRAGDNQPQHF.

The rearrangement joins TRBV5-1 to TRBJ2-4; D perhaps matches TRBD2 (6 bases). With 4 bases removed from V and 1 base from J, the gap between germline ends came to 15 bases. This CDR3 has 16 residues. Germline lookup yields CDR1 SGHRS and CDR2 YFSETQ. The CDR3 region has the DNA TGCGCCAGCAGCATGGGGGGTAGAGAGGCCAAAAACATTCAGTACTTC. This translates into CASSMGGREAKNIQYF. Using reference TRBV5-1 and TRBJ2-4 for the parts outside the CDR3, the full variable domain is KAGVTQTPRYLIKTRGQQVTLSCSPISGHRSVSWYQQTPGQGLQFLFEYFSETQRNKGNFPGRFSGRQFSNSRSEMNVSTLELGDSALYLCASSMGGREAKNIQYFGAGTRLSVL.

The rearrangement joins TRBV30 to TRBJ1-1; D is uncertain. Germline assignment: CDR1 GTSNPN and CDR2 SVGIG (reference sequence). V lost 0 bases, J lost 3 bases, and 11 bases lay in between. The CDR3 extends over 14 amino acids. The CDR3 loop is CAWSVLRGDTEAFF. CDR3 nucleotide sequence: TGTGCCTGGAGTGTACTCCGGGGTGACACTGAAGCTTTCTTT.

In its sample, this clonotype was seen once. The chain has TRBV7-9 and TRBJ2-1, with 13 nucleotides matching TRBD2. V was clipped by 5 bases and J by 4 bases; unmatched bases: 8. The CDR3 is made up of 17 amino acids. Germline assignment: CDR1 SEHNR and CDR2 FQNEAQ (reference sequence). The CDR3 is CASSLLTSGRIYNEQFF. The CDR3 DNA reads as TGTGCCAGCAGCCTACTGACTAGCGGGAGGATATACAATGAGCAGTTCTTC.

J is TRBJ2-3 and V is TRBV13, with 7 bases matching TRBD2. The junction had 5 bases not matched to a gene; V was cut back by 5 bases and J by 6 bases. The CDR3 sequence is 13 residues long. CDR1 PRHDT and CDR2 FYEKMQ come from the germline V gene (reference sequence). DNA for the CDR3: TGTGCCAGCAGCCCGGGGACTACGGATACGCAGTATTTT. It yields the protein CASSPGTTDTQYF.